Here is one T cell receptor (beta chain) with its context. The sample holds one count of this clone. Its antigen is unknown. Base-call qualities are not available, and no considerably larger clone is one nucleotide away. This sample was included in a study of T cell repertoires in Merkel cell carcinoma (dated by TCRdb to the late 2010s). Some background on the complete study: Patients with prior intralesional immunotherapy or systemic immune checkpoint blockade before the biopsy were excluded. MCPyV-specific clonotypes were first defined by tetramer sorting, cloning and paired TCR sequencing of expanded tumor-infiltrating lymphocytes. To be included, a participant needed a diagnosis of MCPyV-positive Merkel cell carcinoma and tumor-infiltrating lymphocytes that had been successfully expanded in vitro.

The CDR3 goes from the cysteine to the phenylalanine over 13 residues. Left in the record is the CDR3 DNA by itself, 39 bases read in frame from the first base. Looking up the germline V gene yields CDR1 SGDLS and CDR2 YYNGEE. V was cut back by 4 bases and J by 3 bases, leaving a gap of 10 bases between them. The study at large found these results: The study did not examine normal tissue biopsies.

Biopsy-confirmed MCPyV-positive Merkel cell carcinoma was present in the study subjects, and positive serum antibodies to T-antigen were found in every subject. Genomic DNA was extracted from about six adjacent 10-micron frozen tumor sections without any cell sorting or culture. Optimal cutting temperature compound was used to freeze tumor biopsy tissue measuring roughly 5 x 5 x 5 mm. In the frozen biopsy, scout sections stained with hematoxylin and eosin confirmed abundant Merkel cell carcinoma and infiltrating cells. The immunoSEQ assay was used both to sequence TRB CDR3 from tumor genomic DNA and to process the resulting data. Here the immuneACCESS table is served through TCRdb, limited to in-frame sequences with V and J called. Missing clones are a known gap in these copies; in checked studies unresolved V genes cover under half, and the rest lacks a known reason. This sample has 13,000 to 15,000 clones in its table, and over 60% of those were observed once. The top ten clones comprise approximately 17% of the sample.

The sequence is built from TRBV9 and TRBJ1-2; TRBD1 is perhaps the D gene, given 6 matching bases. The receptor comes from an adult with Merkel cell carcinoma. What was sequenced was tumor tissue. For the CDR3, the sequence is CASSQGQDYGYTF. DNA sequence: TGTGCCAGCAGCCAGGGGCAGGACTATGGCTACACCTTC.